This TCR beta chain was recovered during a study of Graves' ophthalmopathy and Graves' hyperthyroidism. Overall study findings and caveats: Most clonotypes expanded in thyroid above 0.001 frequency were present in blood too.

Germline assignment: CDR1 SQVTM and CDR2 ANQGSEA. This CDR3 comprises 12 residues. In regard to this clonotype: Its cognate antigen is unknown. The junction shows a germline mismatch at one end, possibly a read error.

Transcripts of RNA were the source for amplifying TCR beta CDR3 regions. An initial RT-PCR round employing HTBI primers preceded a second-round multiplex PCR. Using its own MiXCR run on the multiplex PCR reads, TCRdb lists one record per CDR3 protein. The data show about 660,000 distinct CDR3 sequences, about 41% seen once. Certain patients, namely those with other autoimmune diseases, uncontrolled infections, pregnancy or lactation, were excluded. Orbital computed tomography and thyroid ultrasound, along with TRAb, serum thyroxine and clinical symptoms, underpinned diagnosis. V usage is TRBV29-1 and J usage is TRBJ1-3; D is ambiguous. The clonotype was recovered from an adult man with Graves' ophthalmopathy. Sequencing input: peripheral blood. The CDR3, as DNA: TGCAGCGTTGAGGGAGGGCAGAACATCGAAGCTTTT. It codes for CSVEGGQNIEAF.